One sample yielded the 4 T cell receptor beta chains listed below, sequenced in a study of blood T cells in healthy people across ages. A second about 7 to 11 cycle PCR used barcoded and J-beta primers. TCRdb ran MiXCR on the 5' RACE reads and lists one entry per CDR3 protein. The sample holds hundreds of thousands of distinct CDR3 sequences; about half are singletons and the top ten take roughly 30%. Material for sequencing was blood. Receptors were obtained from a woman in her fifties or sixties in good health.

There are a few counts of this clonotype. The J gene is TRBJ2-3, the V gene TRBV2; D is undetermined. The ends were cut back, 1 base at V and 3 bases at J, with 5 bases in the middle. The germline V gene encodes CDR1 SNHLY and CDR2 FYNNEI. CDR3 size: 13 residues. The CDR3 coding sequence is TGTGCCAGCAGTGAAGAGGCAACAGATACGCAGTATTTT. The encoded protein is CASSEEATDTQYF.

The genes are TRBV6-5 and TRBJ2-1; 7 nucleotides align to TRBD2. CDR1 is MNHEY and CDR2 is SVGAGI in the germline V gene. With 1 base clipped from V and 1 base from J, the junction kept 4 bases outside the gene matches. The CDR3 has 16 residues. In DNA form, the CDR3 reads TGTGCCAGCAGTTACTTGGGCGGGAGTTCCTACAATGAGCAGTTCTTC. As protein: CASSYLGGSSYNEQFF.

This clonotype was observed once. This chain uses TRBV9 with TRBJ1-2, with D perhaps TRBD1 (5 bases). V gave up 2 bases and J gave up 10 bases, with 12 bases separating them. Germline values: CDR1 SGDLS, CDR2 YYNGEE. The CDR3 has 12 residues. The CDR3 bases are TGTGCCAGCAGCGTTACATTAGGGGACTACACCTTC. It specifies CASSVTLGDYTF. Filled out from reference TRBV9 and TRBJ1-2, the complete variable domain reads DSGVTQTPKHLITATGQRVTLRCSPRSGDLSVYWYQQSLDQGLQFLIQYYNGEERAKGNILERFSAQQFPDLHSELNLSSLELGDSALYFCASSVTLGDYTFGSGTRLTVV.

Here the CDR3 reads CASSKPAGALYEQYF. The CDR3, as DNA: TGTGCCAGCAGCAAACCAGCGGGAGCGCTTTACGAGCAGTACTTC. The rearrangement links TRBV9 to TRBJ2-7; the match to TRBD2 covers 8 bases. Losses at the gene ends were 4 bases for V and 4 bases for J; bases not matched to a gene: 10. The CDR3 totals 15 residues. From germline, CDR1 is SGDLS and CDR2 YYNGEE. Supplemented by reference TRBV9 and TRBJ2-7, the full variable domain reads DSGVTQTPKHLITATGQRVTLRCSPRSGDLSVYWYQQSLDQGLQFLIQYYNGEERAKGNILERFSAQQFPDLHSELNLSSLELGDSALYFCASSKPAGALYEQYFGPGTRLTVT.